This T cell receptor beta chain is drawn from a study of shared clonotypes between healthy human individuals. Study-wide results and limits: Across subsets, estimated richness was generally greater for naive than for memory populations. Large depth notwithstanding, sorted-subset sequencing proved incomplete by rarefaction.

A note on this clone: Antigen: not known.

Naive CD8 cells lacked CD45RO and underwent positive selection for CCR7, leaving out terminally differentiated effector memory CD45RA+ cells. Assay execution proceeded at the deep level. Across several immunoSEQ plates, the genomic DNA of each subset was split evenly. Sequencing was performed with immunoSEQ multiplex PCR; in TCRdb, only in-frame clones are kept and a portion is missing. This sample has about 820,000 clones, with around 92% found just once. Germline V gene lookup returns CDR1 SNHLY and CDR2 FYNNEI. The ends were cut back, 7 bases at V and 4 bases at J, with 15 bases in the middle. CDR3 length equals 14 residues.

The TCR sequence derives from a man aged 25 to 40 in good health. This chain uses TRBV2 with TRBJ2-3; D is ambiguous. Input material: naive CD8+ T cells sorted from blood. The CDR3 reads CASTNYPGADTQYF. The CDR3 region has the DNA TGTGCCAGCACCAACTACCCCGGCGCAGATACGCAGTATTTT.